This T cell receptor beta chain was recorded in a study of blood T cell repertoires in COVID-19. Overall study: Both acute and convalescent COVID-19 samples were obtained from the United States, Italy and Spain. Nucleic acid was either cDNA or gDNA, and it came from T cells, B-cell-depleted T cells, or PBMCs.

Original methodology: Reference gene primers were amplified, and this amplification served to estimate nucleated cell counts. Sequencing was performed with immunoSEQ multiplex PCR; in TCRdb, only in-frame clones are kept and a portion is missing. V and J calls and clone size are copied from that table; D and trimming were computed from the DNA. The table lists some 83,000 clones, about 76% of them singletons. The specimen sequenced was peripheral blood. The sequence was obtained from an older man with acute or convalescent COVID-19.

The CDR3 DNA reads as TGTGCCAGCAGCTTGTCTAGCGGGAACTACAATGAGCAGTTCTTC. This gives the protein CASSLSSGNYNEQFF. The chain recombines TRBV7-9 with TRBJ2-1, with 9 nucleotides matching TRBD2. Losses at the gene ends were 3 bases for V and 3 bases for J; bases not matched to a gene: 3. Germline V CDR1 and CDR2: SEHNR, FQNEAQ (reference sequence). The CDR3 is 15 residues long.